This entry lists 25 T cell receptor beta chains sequenced from one sample in a study of shared clonotypes between healthy human individuals. Repertoires were generated with immunoSEQ multiplex PCR, while TCRdb's copy carries only in-frame clones and drops some. The sample holds hundreds of thousands of clones, roughly 95% seen once. CD45RO-negative cells were positively selected for CCR7, leaving out terminally differentiated effector memory CD45RA+ cells. Material: naive CD8+ T cells sorted from blood. The receptors stem from a woman in her 30s in good health.

The chain has TRBV7-8 and TRBJ2-7; TRBD2 aligns across 8 bases. CDR3 length: 15 amino acids. The junction had 7 bases not matched to a gene; V was cut back by 5 bases and J by 1 base. Germline V gene data show CDR1 as SGHVS and CDR2 as FQNEAQ. CDR3 amino acids: CASSLSGGASYEQYF. CDR3 nucleotide sequence: TGTGCCAGCAGCCTCTCGGGAGGGGCTTCCTACGAGCAGTACTTC.

The chain is built from TRBV27 and TRBJ1-1, with D uncertain. CDR1 is MNHEY and CDR2 is SMNVEV in the germline V gene (reference sequence). This CDR3 region has 16 residues. V was shortened by 10 bases and J by 0 bases, with 21 bases between the two germline ends. CDR3 bases: TGTGCCACCAACCGGAGGGCAGGCTTCATGAACACTGAAGCTTTCTTT. Translation gives CATNRRAGFMNTEAFF.

The chain joins TRBV27 to TRBJ2-3; 10 nucleotides agree with TRBD2. V was clipped by 3 bases and J by 5 bases; unmatched bases: 2. Germline CDR1 MNHEY, CDR2 SMNVEV (reference sequence). This CDR3 has 14 amino acids. CDR3 loop: CASSFWTSGDTQYF. CDR3 DNA: TGTGCCAGCAGTTTCTGGACTAGCGGAGATACGCAGTATTTT.

CDR3 nucleotides: TGTGCCAGCAGTTCGTTTGGTTGGACAGGGAACAATCAGCCCCAGCATTTT. Translating gives CASSSFGWTGNNQPQHF. The V gene is TRBV28, the J gene TRBJ1-5, with TRBD1 matching over 8 bases. The J segment lost 3 bases and the V segment lost 4 bases, leaving 11 bases of the junction unmatched. The CDR3 is made up of 17 amino acids. Germline CDR1 and CDR2: MDHEN and SYDVKM.

The chain recombines TRBV2 with TRBJ2-3, with 7 bases that match TRBD1. The CDR3 length is 15 residues. Trimming removed 8 bases from V and 4 bases from J; junction bases left unmatched: 12. The germline V gene encodes CDR1 SNHLY and CDR2 FYNNEI. CDR3 amino acids: CASRVGQAQSDTQYF. Written as DNA, the CDR3 is TGTGCCAGCCGAGTTGGACAGGCGCAGTCAGATACGCAGTATTTT.

V is TRBV27 and J is TRBJ2-1; D unclear. The V end was cut by 3 bases, the J end by 3 bases, with 12 bases between. The CDR3 sequence is 15 residues long. Looked up from germline, CDR1 is MNHEY and CDR2 is SMNVEV (reference sequence). The DNA of the CDR3 is TGTGCCAGCAGTTTCAGTACAAATTTCTACAATGAGCAGTTCTTC. Translation gives CASSFSTNFYNEQFF.

The chain has TRBV11-2 and TRBJ1-2; 8 positions match TRBD1. The CDR3 is 14 residues long. Germline V lookup: CDR1 SGHAT, CDR2 FQNNGV. The junction had 4 bases not matched to a gene; V was cut back by 5 bases and J by 2 bases. The CDR3 nucleotides read TGTGCCAGCAGCCAGGGACAGGAAAACTATGGCTACACCTTC. Translated: CASSQGQENYGYTF. The full variable domain, rest sourced from reference TRBV11-2 and TRBJ1-2, is EAGVAQSPRYKIIEKRQSVAFWCNPISGHATLYWYQQILGQGPKLLIQFQNNGVVDDSQLPKDRFSAERLKGVDSTLKIQPAKLEDSAVYLCASSQGQENYGYTFGSGTRLTVV.

The genes are TRBV6-6 and TRBJ2-3; D is undetermined. The V end lost 7 bases, the J end lost 2 bases, and 19 bases lay between the germline ends. This CDR3 is built from 16 residues. Per the germline V gene, CDR1 is MNHNY and CDR2 is SVGAGI (reference sequence). The CDR3 sequence is CASTTTPFDNTDTQYF. DNA of the CDR3: TGTGCCAGCACCACGACACCATTTGACAACACAGATACGCAGTATTTT.

This clone was observed once. The chain carries TRBV13 and TRBJ2-1; 13 positions match TRBD2. Germline V CDR1 and CDR2: PRHDT, FYEKMQ (reference sequence). This CDR3 region has 16 residues. The junction had 6 bases not matched to a gene; V was cut back by 5 bases and J by 5 bases. The CDR3 bases are TGTGCCAGCAGCCCCTGGACTAGCGGGAGCCACAATGAGCAGTTCTTC. Protein sequence: CASSPWTSGSHNEQFF.

The chain has TRBV6-1 and TRBJ1-5; tentative D call: TRBD1 (5 bases). Trimming shortened V by 7 bases and J by 3 bases, and 10 bases separated the two germline ends. Germline V lookup: CDR1 MNHNS, CDR2 SASEGT. The CDR3 length is 13 residues. The CDR3 region has the DNA TGTGCCAGCAATGACAGTCCCAATCAGCCCCAGCATTTT. Its translation is CASNDSPNQPQHF.

This chain links TRBV6-5 with TRBJ2-2; the D is unclear. The ends were cut back, 5 bases at V and 8 bases at J, with 9 bases in the middle. CDR3 length: 12 residues. CDR1 MNHEY and CDR2 SVGAGI come from the germline V gene. CDR3 loop: CASSTFVGELFF. The CDR3 DNA is TGTGCCAGCAGTACCTTCGTAGGGGAGCTGTTTTTT.

The gene calls are TRBV5-4 and TRBJ1-1; the match to TRBD1 covers 8 bases. Germline CDR1 reads SGHNT; CDR2 reads YYREEE (reference sequence). This CDR3 is 14 amino acids long. The V gene end was trimmed by 4 bases and the J gene end by 6 bases; junction bases not matched to a gene: 8. In nucleotides, the CDR3 is TGTGCCAGCAGCGTGACAGGGGCCCCGGCTGAAGCTTTCTTT. Amino acids: CASSVTGAPAEAFF.

This clone was found once. V gene TRBV11-2 combines with J gene TRBJ2-2; a possible D gene is TRBD1 (5 bases). Trimming removed 4 bases at V and 3 bases at J, with 21 bases between. The CDR3 runs 18 residues. Germline V gene data show CDR1 as SGHAT and CDR2 as FQNNGV. CDR3: CASSSTRPGYADTGELFF. In DNA, the CDR3 is TGTGCCAGCAGCTCCACCCGTCCAGGGTATGCCGACACCGGGGAGCTGTTTTTT. The variable domain in full, completed from reference TRBV11-2 and TRBJ2-2, reads EAGVAQSPRYKIIEKRQSVAFWCNPISGHATLYWYQQILGQGPKLLIQFQNNGVVDDSQLPKDRFSAERLKGVDSTLKIQPAKLEDSAVYLCASSSTRPGYADTGELFFGEGSRLTVL.

The genes are TRBV29-1 and TRBJ2-7, with D perhaps assigned TRBD1 or TRBD2 (5 bases each). The length of the CDR3 is 14 residues. Between the trimmed V and J ends, which lost 3 bases and 2 bases, there was a span of 14 bases. Germline CDR1 reads SQVTM; CDR2 reads ANQGSEA. CDR3 sequence: CSVEGDQDPYEQYF. CDR3 sequence (DNA): TGCAGCGTTGAGGGGGATCAGGACCCCTACGAGCAGTACTTC.

The table lists this clone with a count of one. The chain employs TRBV28 and TRBJ1-4; D uncertain. The CDR3 spans 12 residues. V lost 6 bases and J 8 bases, leaving 10 bases between the germline ends. The germline V gene has CDR1 MDHEN and CDR2 SYDVKM. CDR3 sequence: CASRSTGEKLFF. The CDR3 region has the DNA TGTGCCAGCAGGTCCACGGGGGAAAAACTGTTTTTT.

The V call is TRBV9, the J call TRBJ1-6, with a possible D match to TRBD1 (5 bases). The CDR3 spans 15 residues. The V end was cut by 3 bases, the J end by 6 bases, with 13 bases between. Germline V CDR1 and CDR2: SGDLS, YYNGEE. The CDR3 DNA reads as TGTGCCAGCAGCGGCAGGGCTGACCCTAATTCACCCCTCCACTTT. Its protein is CASSGRADPNSPLHF.

The chain links TRBV7-2 to TRBJ1-4; D is perhaps TRBD1 (6 bases). Germline CDR1 is SGHTA and CDR2 is FQGNSA. The CDR3 length is 16 residues. V was shortened by 4 bases and J by 7 bases, with 19 bases between the two germline ends. CDR3 region: CASSSVVGGAGEKLFF. The CDR3 bases are TGTGCCAGCAGCTCAGTTGTGGGGGGCGCAGGTGAAAAACTGTTTTTT.

The CDR3 coding sequence is TGTGCCAGCAGCTTATCGGGACTAGCTACCTATGAGCAGTTCTTC. As protein: CASSLSGLATYEQFF. The V call is TRBV13, the J call TRBJ2-1, with 9 bases lining up with TRBD2. The CDR3 is 15 amino acids. Germline CDR1 reads PRHDT; CDR2 reads FYEKMQ (reference sequence). With V trimmed by 2 bases and J by 8 bases, 7 bases remained unmatched.

Concerning this clone: This specimen includes other DNA sequences encoding the same CDR3. DNA for the CDR3: TGTGCCAGCAGCCACGCCTACGAGCAGTACTTC. Its protein product is CASSHAYEQYF. V and J are TRBV7-9 and TRBJ2-7; D remains unclear. The CDR3 contains 11 residues. Germline CDR1 and CDR2: SEHNR and FQNEAQ (reference sequence). V lost 5 bases and J lost 2, with 4 bases in between.

V is TRBV6-5 and J is TRBJ2-1; D may be TRBD1 or TRBD2 (6 bases each). There are 15 residues in the CDR3. Germline CDR1 is MNHEY and CDR2 is SVGAGI. The ends were cut back, 5 bases at V and 5 bases at J, with 16 bases in the middle. The CDR3 DNA reads as TGTGCCAGCAGTACCGGGACAAGGGGGGACAATGAGCAGTTCTTC. Amino acid sequence: CASSTGTRGDNEQFF.

The chain links TRBV28 to TRBJ1-1; no clear D gene. The germline CDR1 and CDR2 sequences are MDHEN and SYDVKM. Trimming left V 7 bases short and J 1 base short, with 10 bases between. This CDR3 has 13 residues. This CDR3 is CASKDSRNTEAFF. As DNA, the CDR3 is TGTGCCAGCAAGGACTCCCGGAACACTGAAGCTTTCTTT.

This clone came up once. The J gene is TRBJ1-4, the V gene TRBV28; tentatively, D is TRBD1 (5 bases). The germline V gene encodes CDR1 MDHEN and CDR2 SYDVKM. CDR3 length: 14 residues. V gave up 5 bases and J gave up 8 bases, with 15 bases separating them. For the CDR3, the DNA is TGTGCCAGCAGTCCCAACAGAGAGGGGGAAAAACTGTTTTTT. It is translated as CASSPNREGEKLFF.

J is TRBJ2-7 and V is TRBV6-1; 9 bases agree with TRBD2. The CDR3 covers 14 residues. The V and J ends lost 7 bases and 5 bases, in that order; junction bases with no gene match: 9. Germline V gene data show CDR1 as MNHNS and CDR2 as SASEGT. This CDR3 reads CASKFSGSAHEQYF. For the CDR3, the DNA is TGTGCCAGCAAATTTAGCGGGAGCGCTCACGAGCAGTACTTC.

This chain uses TRBV28 with TRBJ2-1; D is tentatively TRBD1 or TRBD2 (5 bases each). CDR3 length equals 14 residues. Trimming took off 3 bases at V and 7 bases at J, with 13 bases between the two ends. Germline CDR1 and CDR2: MDHEN and SYDVKM. The CDR3 sequence: CASSFRGPRNEQFF. CDR3 bases: TGTGCCAGCAGTTTCCGGGGCCCCAGAAATGAGCAGTTCTTC.

The chain employs TRBV20-1 and TRBJ2-7; unclear D gene. The CDR3 has 11 amino acids. CDR1 is DFQATT and CDR2 is SNEGSKA in the germline V gene (reference sequence). Trimming cost V 3 bases and J 6 bases, with 9 bases left between them. This CDR3 reads CSARMVAEQYF. The CDR3 DNA is TGCAGTGCTAGGATGGTAGCCGAGCAGTACTTC.